This TCR beta chain came from a study of control samples from healthy donors and cancer patients. The table came from immunoSEQ multiplex PCR; TCRdb's copy has only in-frame clones and leaves some out. The data contain about 140,000 clones, approximately 91% of them singletons. Sequenced: blood. This clonotype was sampled from a woman in her 30s in good health.

CDR3 region: CASSYSGQGGTGELFF. CDR3 DNA: TGTGCCAGCAGTTACTCGGGACAGGGGGGCACCGGGGAGCTGTTTTTT. The chain joins TRBV6-6 to TRBJ2-2; 11 positions agree with TRBD1. V dropped 0 bases and J dropped 4; count of bases not matched to a gene: 1. In germline, CDR1 is MNHNY, CDR2 SVGAGI (reference sequence). The CDR3 loop spans 16 amino acids.